This T cell receptor beta chain was found in a study of response to subunit inactivated influenza vaccine. Study-wide results and caveats: With each seasonal influenza vaccination, the authors suggested, few new T cells are recruited.

TCRdb called the RT-PCR reads again in MiXCR, with one record for every CDR3 protein. The sample contains 550,000 to 600,000 distinct CDR3 sequences, approximately 12% of which appear only once. Germline V gives CDR1 SQVTM, CDR2 ANQGSEA. This CDR3 is built from 14 residues. Trimming took 8 bases from V and 3 from J, leaving 19 bases between them. In the case of this clonotype: The antigen is not known.

Sequenced material: PBMCs from blood, taken on the day of vaccination. The V and J genes are TRBV29-1 and TRBJ1-1; D gene ambiguous. The TCR originated in a man aged 45-60 years who received an inactivated influenza vaccine. CDR3 coding DNA: TGCAGCTCCCGTGGCGGCCTGGCCGACACTGAAGCTTTCTTT. The encoded protein is CSSRGGLADTEAFF.